This T cell receptor beta chain was obtained from a study of blood T cell repertoires in COVID-19. Study in general: COVID-19 samples, acute and convalescent, were from the United States, Italy and Spain. T cells, B-cell-depleted T cells, or PBMCs supplied cDNA or gDNA.

Source study methods: Reference gene primer amplification gave estimated nucleated cell counts. Sequencing was performed with immunoSEQ multiplex PCR; in TCRdb, only in-frame clones are kept and a portion is missing. V and J calls and clone size follow that table, whereas D and trimming were derived from the DNA. This sample carries 200,000 to 250,000 clones, about 89% of them seen once, and the ten largest clones take 5.5% to 6.5%. V was pared by 5 bases and J by 5 bases, with 4 bases of the junction left unmatched. CDR3 size: 13 residues. From germline, CDR1 is GTSNPN and CDR2 SVGIG (reference sequence).

This sequence was found in a man aged 55-75 years who had recovered from COVID-19. The V and J genes are TRBV30 and TRBJ1-4; 8 bases are shared with TRBD1. Sequenced: peripheral blood. Here the CDR3 reads CAWARDRNEKLFF. In nucleotides, the CDR3 is TGTGCCTGGGCCCGGGACAGGAATGAAAAACTGTTTTTT.